These 26 T cell receptor beta chains were sequenced from one sample in a study of tissue T cells after allogeneic stem cell transplantation (dated by TCRdb to between 2021 and 2024). The time point label of this sample denotes: mouse harvest day 14 after allogeneic transplant. Mouse grafts consisting of 10^7 T-cell-depleted bone marrow cells combined with 10^6 splenic CD5+ T cells were administered by tail vein injection. Receptor libraries were prepared by the immunoSEQ multiplex PCR assay. Entries here come from immuneACCESS through TCRdb and include only in-frame sequences with V and J called. Some clones fail to appear in such tables; in the studies checked, an unresolved V gene covers under half of the shortfall, and the cause of the remainder is unknown. The sample includes 8,500 to 10,000 clones, with roughly 38% observed a single time. The top ten hold about 5% of the sample. Sequenced material: skin. The source is a female BALB/c mouse given C57BL/6 T cells with graft-versus-host disease after an allogeneic hematopoietic cell transplant.

As for this clone: Mouse germline and gene names are used. The read terminates 1 residue ahead of where the CDR3 ends, so the germline J gene completes it. This chain joins TRBV3 and TRBJ2-2; D gene ambiguous. Trimming took off 4 bases at V and 0 bases at J, with 6 bases between the two ends. Germline lookup yields CDR1 SNHLY and CDR2 FYNGKV (reference sequence). The CDR3 spans 14 residues. The CDR3 protein is CASSSTPNTGQLYF. The DNA read from the CDR3 is TGTGCCAGCAGCTCAACTCCAAACACCGGGCAGCTCTAC. The full variable domain, in which reference TRBV3 and TRBJ2-2 provide the parts outside the CDR3, is GPKVLQIPSHQIIDMGQMVTLNCDPVSNHLYFYWYKQILGQQMEFLVNFYNGKVMEKSKLFKDQFSVERPDGSYFTLKIQPTALEDSAVYFCASSSTPNTGQLYFGEGSKLTVL.

Note on this clone: Genes and germline come from the mouse. Read sequence stops 1 residue before the CDR3 end, and the germline J gene provides the missing end. The chain joins TRBV23 to TRBJ2-3; the table's D call, TRBD2, was not checked against the DNA. CDR1 is KGHTA and CDR2 is FQNQQP in the germline V gene. The CDR3 is 17 residues long. The sequenced part of the CDR3 DNA is TGCTCCAGCAGTCAATCGGGACTGGGGGCTAGTGCAGAAACGCTGTAT. This codes for CSSSQSGLGASAETLY. The entire CDR3 reads CSSSQSGLGASAETLYF.

Comment on this clone: Gene names and germline match the mouse. The DNA ends 1 residue before the CDR3 does, and the rest of the CDR3 is filled in from the germline J gene. The J gene is TRBJ1-4, the V gene TRBV3; TRBD1 aligns across 8 bases. After removal of 5 bases from V and 3 bases from J, the junction contained 2 bases not matched to a gene. This CDR3 has 14 amino acids. Germline V gene sequence: CDR1 SNHLY, CDR2 FYNGKV (reference sequence). The CDR3 sequence is CASSPQGANERLFF. The CDR3 bases that were read are TGTGCCAGCAGCCCACAGGGGGCCAACGAAAGATTATTT.

About this clone itself: The genes are named according to mouse. The sequenced fragment ends 1 residue before the CDR3 boundary, so the rest is inferred from the germline J gene. This chain connects TRBV3 to TRBJ1-1; possibly TRBD1 for D (6 bases). V shed 6 bases and J shed 2 bases, with 10 bases lying between them. The length of the CDR3 is 13 residues. Germline CDR1 SNHLY, CDR2 FYNGKV (reference sequence). Incomplete CDR3 DNA: TGTGCCAGCAGTACAGGGCTTAACACAGAAGTCTTC. Translated: CASSTGLNTEVF. The entire CDR3 reads CASSTGLNTEVFF.

A remark on this clone: The listed genes are named as in mouse. The sequenced fragment ends 1 residue before the CDR3 boundary, so the rest is inferred from the germline J gene. The gene calls are TRBV12-2 and TRBJ2-3, with 9 positions matching TRBD2. CDR1 SGHLS and CDR2 HYDKME come from the germline V gene. J lost 3 bases, V lost 4 bases, and 4 bases had no gene match. CDR3 length: 14 residues. CDR3 DNA, as far as it was read: TGTGCCAGCTCCCCTACTGGGGGGGCAGAAACGCTGTAT. Encoded protein: CASSPTGGAETLY. From start to end, the CDR3 is CASSPTGGAETLYF.

A remark on this clone: Gene names follow the mouse nomenclature. The read falls 1 residue short of the CDR3 end, and the missing part is taken from the germline J gene. V is TRBV3 and J is TRBJ2-3; possibly TRBD1 for D (6 bases). The germline V gene encodes CDR1 SNHLY and CDR2 FYNGKV (reference sequence). The CDR3 sequence is 15 residues long. V shed 2 bases and J shed 0 bases, with 9 bases lying between them. CDR3 loop: CASSLQGFSAETLYF. The part of the CDR3 DNA that was read is TGTGCCAGCAGCTTACAGGGGTTTAGTGCAGAAACGCTGTAT.

This clone was detected only a few times. Mouse gene names and germline throughout. Coverage ceases 1 residue before the CDR3 finishes, and the germline J gene fills in the end. The chain carries TRBV23 and TRBJ2-7. The germline V gene encodes CDR1 KGHTA and CDR2 FQNQQP. The CDR3 covers 14 residues. The CDR3 region is CSSSQSGSSYEQYF. The sequenced part of the CDR3 DNA is TGCTCCAGCAGTCAATCGGGGAGCTCCTATGAACAGTAC.

Points on this clone: Genes here carry mouse names. Read data end 1 residue before the CDR3 end; the end is taken from the germline J gene. V gene TRBV24 combines with J gene TRBJ1-1; TRBD1 aligns across 10 bases. The ends lost 3 bases at V and 7 bases at J; junction bases unmatched: 8. CDR3 size: 15 residues. CDR1 is KGHTA, CDR2 FRNEEI, per germline. CDR3 DNA (partial): TGTGCCAGCAGTCTCCAGACAGGGGGCGAGGGAGAAGTCTTC. This translates into CASSLQTGGEGEVF. The full CDR3 is CASSLQTGGEGEVFF.

This clone was recorded once. Mouse names are used for the genes. The CDR3 goes on 1 residue after the read ends, and that part is filled in from the germline J gene. This chain connects TRBV3 to TRBJ2-2, with D perhaps matching TRBD1 or TRBD2 (5 bases each). Germline V gene data show CDR1 as SNHLY and CDR2 as FYNGKV (reference sequence). CDR3 length equals 15 residues. Trimming left V 4 bases short and J 0 bases short, with 9 bases between. CDR3 loop: CASSSGTANTGQLYF. The CDR3 DNA, read in part, is TGTGCCAGCAGCTCCGGGACCGCAAACACCGGGCAGCTCTAC.

A note on this clone: The gene names here belong to mouse. The read ends 1 residue shy of where the CDR3 ends; the end is completed using the germline J gene. This rearrangement joins TRBV24 to TRBJ2-5; TRBD2 matches at 7 bases. In germline, CDR1 is KGHTA, CDR2 FRNEEI. V shed 1 base and J 0 bases; nucleotides not matched to a gene: 1. The CDR3 spans 15 residues. The CDR3 spells CASSLWGGNQDTQYF. Incomplete CDR3 DNA: TGTGCCAGCAGTCTGTGGGGGGGGAACCAAGACACCCAGTAC.

In this sample, this clone turned up a few times. Gene labels here are mouse ones. The read terminates 1 residue ahead of where the CDR3 ends, so the germline J gene completes it. The rearrangement joins TRBV26 to TRBJ2-1; D is perhaps TRBD1 or TRBD2 (5 bases each). The CDR3 runs 13 residues. Germline values: CDR1 KGHPV, CDR2 FQNQEV (reference sequence). The germline V and J ends were trimmed by 2 bases and 7 bases, with 9 bases remaining between them. CDR3 DNA (partial): TGTGCCAGCAGTCTGGGGGCAGGAGCTGAGCAGTTC. This translates into CASSLGAGAEQF. The whole CDR3 is CASSLGAGAEQFF.

Worth noting for this clone: Gene names are the mouse ones. Coverage ceases 1 residue before the CDR3 finishes, and the germline J gene fills in the end. This chain links TRBV23 with TRBJ1-4; the table calls TRBD1, which could not be checked here. The germline gives CDR1 KGHTA, CDR2 FQNQQP. CDR3 length equals 13 residues. The covered CDR3 bases are TGCTCCAGCAGTCAAATCAGGCCCGAAAGATTATTT. Its protein is CSSSQIRPERLF. The whole CDR3 reads CSSSQIRPERLFF.

Points on this clone: A junction end diverges from the germline sequence, so it may reflect a read error. The gene names here belong to mouse. The missing CDR3 end, 1 residue past where the read stops, is filled in from the germline J gene. The sample contains more than one DNA sequence encoding this CDR3. The V gene is TRBV26, the J gene TRBJ2-3, with D possibly matching TRBD2 (5 bases). CDR3 length: 15 residues. CDR1 and CDR2 from the germline V gene are KGHPV and FQNQEV (reference sequence). CDR3 bases read: TGTGCCAGCAGTTTGTCGCGGACTAGTGCAGAAACGCTGTAT. It is translated as CASSLSRTSAETLY. The CDR3 in its entirety is CASSLSRTSAETLYF. Variable domain in full (rest from reference TRBV26 and TRBJ2-3): NSKVIQTPRYLVKGQGQKAKMRCIPEKGHPVVFWYQQNKNNEFKFLINFQNQEVLQQIDMTEKRFSAECPSNSPCSLEIQSSEAGDSALYLCASSLSRTSAETLYFGSGTRLTVL.

About this clone: Genes and germline come from the mouse. The read finishes 1 residue shy of the CDR3 end, and the germline J gene is used to complete it. The chain combines TRBV13-2 with TRBJ2-1; TRBD1 is a possible D gene (7 bases). V shed 0 bases and J shed 4 bases, with 11 bases lying between them. CDR1 NNHNN and CDR2 SYGAGS come from the germline V gene (reference sequence). The CDR3 spans 15 residues. CDR3 protein: CASGDARGRYAEQFF. The covered CDR3 bases are TGTGCCAGCGGTGATGCGAGGGGGCGGTATGCTGAGCAGTTC.

This clone was counted a few times. The gene symbols are mouse symbols. The read stops 1 residue short of the end of the CDR3; the missing end is completed from the germline J gene. V is TRBV26 and J is TRBJ1-1; D gene ambiguous. The CDR3 contains 12 residues. The V gene's germline CDR1 is KGHPV and CDR2 FQNQEV (reference sequence). Trimming took 7 bases from V and 0 from J, leaving 6 bases between them. CDR3 sequence reads: CASTQTNTEVFF. The CDR3 bases that were read are TGTGCCAGCACCCAAACAAACACAGAAGTCTTC.

Comment on this clone: Genes here carry mouse names. The observed sequence ends 1 residue before the CDR3 terminus, with the missing tail filled in from the germline J gene. The V call is TRBV26, the J call TRBJ2-5; 7 nucleotides align to TRBD2. CDR3 length: 13 residues. Germline loops: CDR1 KGHPV, CDR2 FQNQEV (reference sequence). Losses at the gene ends were 2 bases for V and 8 bases for J; bases not matched to a gene: 4. The CDR3 sequence is CASSLRGGGTQYF. The DNA read from the CDR3 is TGTGCCAGCAGTCTGCGGGGGGGAGGCACCCAGTAC.

To note about this clone: Any gene name here is a mouse gene name. The sequenced fragment ends 1 residue before the CDR3 boundary, so the rest is inferred from the germline J gene. J is TRBJ1-4 and V is TRBV3; D perhaps matches TRBD1 (6 bases). Trimming took 6 bases from V and 3 from J, leaving 8 bases between them. Per germline, CDR1 SNHLY and CDR2 FYNGKV (reference sequence). This CDR3 is 13 amino acids long. CDR3 amino acids: CASRTGTNERLFF. The CDR3 DNA, read in part, is TGTGCCAGCAGAACAGGGACCAACGAAAGATTATTT.

This clone is medium-sized within its sample. Gene names and germline match the mouse. The read comes to an end 1 residue before the CDR3 does, leaving the germline J gene to fill in the end. The chain couples TRBV26 to TRBJ2-3; tentatively, D is TRBD1 (6 bases). This CDR3 is 14 amino acids long. V shed 4 bases and J shed 2 bases, with 10 bases lying between them. Germline CDR1 KGHPV, CDR2 FQNQEV (reference sequence). The covered CDR3 bases are TGTGCCAGCAGTCCGGGACATTCTGCAGAAACGCTGTAT. It is translated as CASSPGHSAETLY. Given in full, the CDR3 is CASSPGHSAETLYF.

About this clone: These gene names are mouse names. The read ends 1 residue shy of where the CDR3 ends; the end is completed using the germline J gene. The V gene is TRBV4, the J gene TRBJ2-1, with 10 bases matching TRBD2. After removal of 5 bases from V and 4 bases from J, the junction contained 2 bases not matched to a gene. The CDR3 contains 14 residues. The germline V gene has CDR1 LGHDT and CDR2 YNNKQL (reference sequence). CDR3 sequence: CASSNWGGYAEQFF. CDR3 bases read: TGTGCCAGCAGCAACTGGGGGGGATATGCTGAGCAGTTC.

This clone was seen a handful of times. Each gene name is a mouse one. Read data end 1 residue before the CDR3 end; the end is taken from the germline J gene. The chain joins TRBV15 to TRBJ2-1, with 7 nucleotides matching TRBD1. The CDR3 spans 13 residues. V shed 7 bases, J shed 3 bases, and the junction held 3 bases outside the gene matches. Germline lookup yields CDR1 SGHND and CDR2 FRSKSL. CDR3 sequence: CASTRTGYAEQFF. CDR3 DNA (partial): TGTGCCAGCACCCGGACAGGCTATGCTGAGCAGTTC.

About this clone: Gene names are mouse gene names. The missing CDR3 end, 1 residue past where the read stops, is filled in from the germline J gene. The chain couples TRBV26 to TRBJ2-7; 10 bases are a match to TRBD2. The V and J ends lost 2 bases and 7 bases, in that order; junction bases with no gene match: 2. The CDR3 length is 13 residues. Germline values: CDR1 KGHPV, CDR2 FQNQEV (reference sequence). This CDR3 reads CASSLGLGEEQYF. The CDR3 bases that were read are TGTGCCAGCAGTCTGGGACTGGGGGAGGAACAGTAC.

This clone was observed a single time. All gene names here are mouse names. The read finishes 1 residue shy of the CDR3 end, and the germline J gene is used to complete it. The rearrangement uses TRBV13-2 and TRBJ1-2; weak D call: TRBD1 (6 bases). The V gene lost 2 bases and the J gene lost 2 bases, with 10 bases spanning the gap. This CDR3 comprises 14 residues. The germline V gene encodes CDR1 NNHNN and CDR2 SYGAGS (reference sequence). CDR3 DNA (partial): TGTGCCAGCGGTGAGGGACACCCTAACTCCGACTACACC. It specifies CASGEGHPNSDYT. The whole CDR3 region reads CASGEGHPNSDYTF.

A note on this clone: All gene names here are mouse names. The read halts 1 residue ahead of the CDR3 end, with the missing end drawn from the germline J gene. The chain employs TRBV26 and TRBJ2-5, with TRBD1 identical over 7 bases. CDR1 is KGHPV and CDR2 is FQNQEV in the germline V gene (reference sequence). The ends lost 0 bases at V and 6 bases at J; junction bases unmatched: 6. CDR3 length: 15 amino acids. Here the CDR3 reads CASSLSNRGGDTQYF. CDR3 DNA, as far as it was read: TGTGCCAGCAGTCTGTCGAACAGGGGAGGGGACACCCAGTAC.

This clone was seen a few times. Gene and germline names: mouse. The CDR3 is cut off 1 residue early in the read; its end comes from the germline J gene. This rearrangement joins TRBV23 to TRBJ2-7; the D call in the table, TRBD1, was not verified against the DNA. This CDR3 contains 13 residues. Germline V gene sequence: CDR1 KGHTA, CDR2 FQNQQP. Partial CDR3 DNA: TGCTCCAGCAGTAAGACATCCTCCTATGAACAGTAC. Amino acids: CSSSKTSSYEQY. The whole CDR3 protein is CSSSKTSSYEQYF.

By proportion, this clone is medium-sized. Mouse gene names and germline throughout. The sequenced fragment ends 1 residue before the CDR3 boundary, so the rest is inferred from the germline J gene. The chain joins TRBV23 to TRBJ1-2; TRBD1, the table's D call, lacks a check against the DNA. The CDR3 contains 13 residues. CDR1 KGHTA and CDR2 FQNQQP come from the germline V gene. The CDR3 bases that were read are TGCTCCAGCAGTCACCAGGGGGACTCCGACTACACC. Translated, it gives CSSSHQGDSDYT. The CDR3 in its entirety is CSSSHQGDSDYTF.

To note about this clone: Mouse gene names apply. The CDR3 goes on 1 residue after the read ends, and that part is filled in from the germline J gene. The rearrangement joins TRBV2 to TRBJ2-7; 9 nucleotides agree with TRBD2. The CDR3 is 14 amino acids. The germline gives CDR1 LGHNA, CDR2 YSYQKL. V shed 0 bases and J 4 bases; nucleotides not matched to a gene: 1. CDR3 in amino acids: CASSQDGLGYEQYF. Incomplete CDR3 DNA: TGTGCCAGCAGCCAAGATGGACTGGGGTATGAACAGTAC.